The clone carrying this T cell receptor (beta chain) appeared many times. Trimming removed 2 bases from V and 8 bases from J; junction bases left unmatched: 7. Germline lookup yields CDR1 SGHTA and CDR2 FQGTGA. The CDR3 is made up of 15 amino acids. It was by two-round multiplex PCR that TCR beta CDR3 was amplified from genomic DNA. During first-round PCR, primers specific to each TRBV and TRBJ gene were used. One entry per CDR3 protein, called by TCRdb with MiXCR from the multiplex PCR reads. The sample comprises 15,000 or so distinct CDR3 sequences, around 40% of which are singletons, and approximately 40% rests with the top ten. This record belongs to a study of prognosis after radiotherapy for stage I lung cancer. Study-level background: Enrollment began in 2018 and ended in early 2019; the enrolled patients had stage I non-small cell lung cancer. Ages of the approximately 12 men and 6 women ranged about 53 to 90 years, median 74.5. Four to six patients had oligometastatic NSCLC after surgical resection of the primary tumor, and fourteen had newly diagnosed primary stage I lung tumors. Without exception, patients with non-small cell lung cancer were deemed medically inoperable.

The genes are TRBV7-3 and TRBJ2-1; TRBD1 matches at 9 bases. Material: PBMCs, obtained before or after stereotactic body radiation therapy (not recorded which). The TCR was taken from a donor aged 50 or older with non-small cell lung cancer. The CDR3 DNA sequence: TGTGCCAGCAGCTTAGGGACAGGGATCGATGATGAGCAGTTCTTC. Protein sequence: CASSLGTGIDDEQFF.